Listed here are 7 T cell receptor beta chains from one sample, sequenced in a study of OX40 agonist ivuxolimab in advanced cancers. Method: immunoSEQ multiplex PCR; TCRdb's copy keeps in-frame clones and lacks some. Among 48,000 or so clones listed, around 84% were seen once. The sample consisted of CD4+ or CD8+ T cells sorted from blood, taken in a trial of the OX40 agonist ivuxolimab. Receptors originate from an adult with an advanced solid tumor such as melanoma, head and neck, liver or kidney cancer.

This chain joins TRBV6-5 and TRBJ2-7; D unresolved. The CDR3 is made up of 13 amino acids. Germline CDR1 MNHEY, CDR2 SVGAGI. V dropped 7 bases and J dropped 2 bases, with 12 bases sitting between them. The CDR3: CASISPHPYEQYF. In DNA, the CDR3 is TGTGCCAGCATAAGTCCTCACCCCTACGAGCAGTACTTC.

The chain joins TRBV18 to TRBJ2-3; D is perhaps TRBD2 (6 bases). This CDR3 region has 14 residues. The V end lost 6 bases, the J end lost 5 bases, and 15 bases lay between the germline ends. CDR1 and CDR2 from the germline V gene are KGHSH and LQKENI. This chain's CDR3 is CASSPNFGGDTQYF. CDR3 nucleotides: TGTGCCAGCTCCCCGAACTTCGGGGGAGATACGCAGTATTTT.

The rearrangement uses TRBV21-1 and TRBJ2-7; the table's D call of TRBD2 was not tested on the DNA. TRBV21-1 is marked as a pseudogene. CDR3 size: 15 residues. This CDR3 reads CASSKSGKDPYEQYF. The DNA of the CDR3 is TGTGCCAGCAGCAAAAGCGGTAAGGACCCCTACGAGCAGTACTTC.

This clone appeared a single time. The chain combines TRBV6-5 with TRBJ1-2, with D perhaps TRBD1 (6 bases). Trimming took 8 bases from V and 7 from J, leaving 17 bases between them. The length of the CDR3 is 13 residues. The germline V gene has CDR1 MNHEY and CDR2 SVGAGI. CDR3 loop: CASHRGEGSGYTF. In DNA, the CDR3 is TGTGCCAGCCATAGGGGGGAAGGGTCTGGCTACACCTTC.

The rearrangement links TRBV19 to TRBJ1-2, with 8 nucleotides matching TRBD1. Germline trimming cut 1 base from V and 3 bases from J; bases unmatched to any gene: 4. CDR1 is LNHDA and CDR2 is SQIVND in the germline V gene (reference sequence). The CDR3 covers 15 residues. The DNA of the CDR3 is TGTGCCAGTAGTATAGCCGGGACAGGATACTATGGCTACACCTTC. Amino acid sequence: CASSIAGTGYYGYTF.

The V call is TRBV28, the J call TRBJ1-5; D might be TRBD1 (6 bases). CDR3 size: 14 residues. CDR1 and CDR2 (germline): MDHEN, SYDVKM. V was cut by 3 bases and J by 6 bases, with 12 bases left in between. CDR3 nucleotides: TGTGCCAGCAGTTTTGTACAGGGTGGTCAGCCCCAGCATTTT. It encodes CASSFVQGGQPQHF.

The rearrangement uses TRBV5-1 and TRBJ1-4, with D unresolved. V lost 5 bases to trimming and J lost 3 bases, with 14 bases between them. Per germline, CDR1 SGHRS and CDR2 YFSETQ. The CDR3 sequence is 15 residues long. CDR3 coding DNA: TGCGCCAGCAGTGAGTTAGCGGGGTCTAATGAAAAACTGTTTTTT. It translates to CASSELAGSNEKLFF.